These 10 T cell receptor beta chains share one sample of origin, sequenced in a study of human thymus T cells. The study used thymus tissue resected during corrective heart surgery. Clones were read by immunoSEQ multiplex PCR, and TCRdb kept only the in-frame ones, dropping some. The table records around 130,000 clones, around 95% of them present only once. The source material was thymus tissue. All receptors derive from a boy under two years old with a congenital heart defect but otherwise immunologically healthy.

V gene TRBV27 combines with J gene TRBJ2-7, with 10 bases identical to TRBD2. The CDR3 spans 15 residues. CDR1 and CDR2 from the germline V gene are MNHEY and SMNVEV (reference sequence). The ends lost 5 bases at V and 2 bases at J; junction bases unmatched: 6. Here the CDR3 reads CASSQRLAGTYEQYF. Written as DNA, the CDR3 is TGTGCCAGCAGTCAACGACTAGCGGGTACCTACGAGCAGTACTTC.

V gene TRBV28 combines with J gene TRBJ2-5, with TRBD2 matching 8 bases. This CDR3 has 15 residues. Germline V gene data show CDR1 as MDHEN and CDR2 as SYDVKM. Trimming at V came to 7 bases and at J to 0 bases, leaving 7 bases not matched to a gene. CDR3 region: CASNKRGHNQETQYF. As DNA, the CDR3 is TGTGCCAGCAACAAGCGGGGGCACAACCAAGAGACCCAGTACTTC.

The rearrangement joins TRBV5-1 to TRBJ2-7; 7 bases are shared with TRBD2. The CDR3 runs to 16 residues. V lost 4 bases, J lost 4 bases, and 14 bases stayed unmatched. CDR1 is SGHRS, CDR2 YFSETQ, per germline. The DNA of the CDR3 is TGCGCCAGCAGCCTGGGGGAGGAGCGGGGACCTTACGAGCAGTACTTC. Its translation is CASSLGEERGPYEQYF.

The chain is built from TRBV7-2 and TRBJ1-5; no clear D gene. In germline, CDR1 is SGHTA, CDR2 FQGNSA. CDR3 length: 13 residues. V dropped 3 bases and J dropped 1 base, with 4 bases sitting between them. CDR3 bases: TGTGCCAGCAGCTTTCGGAGCAATCAGCCCCAGCATTTT. It encodes CASSFRSNQPQHF.

The gene calls are TRBV6-5 and TRBJ1-1; a weak D match, TRBD1 (5 bases). V gave up 4 bases and J gave up 0 bases, with 6 bases separating them. Germline lookup yields CDR1 MNHEY and CDR2 SVGAGI. The CDR3 is made up of 13 amino acids. The CDR3 sequence is CASSWGMNTEAFF. The CDR3 DNA is TGTGCCAGCAGTTGGGGGATGAACACTGAAGCTTTCTTT.

The chain couples TRBV5-1 to TRBJ1-2, with 7 positions matching TRBD1. The CDR3 extends over 15 amino acids. CDR1 is SGHRS, CDR2 YFSETQ, per germline. V was pared by 4 bases and J by 4 bases, with 10 bases of the junction left unmatched. The CDR3 reads CASSRQGRTSYGYTF. The DNA of the CDR3 is TGCGCCAGCAGCCGACAGGGAAGAACCTCCTATGGCTACACCTTC.

The rearrangement joins TRBV10-1 to TRBJ1-2, with no clear D. Germline V gene lookup returns CDR1 WNHNN and CDR2 SYGVQD (reference sequence). Trimming took 4 bases from V and 3 from J, leaving 9 bases between them. The CDR3 is made up of 13 amino acids. The CDR3 spells CASSAGDDYGYTF. In nucleotides, the CDR3 is TGCGCCAGCAGTGCCGGGGATGACTATGGCTACACCTTC.

V gene TRBV14 combines with J gene TRBJ2-7; a possible D gene is TRBD2 (6 bases). The CDR3 is 14 amino acids. Germline CDR1 is SGHDN and CDR2 is FVKESK. V was shortened by 3 bases and J by 3 bases, with 12 bases between the two germline ends. In DNA form, the CDR3 reads TGTGCCAGCAGCCAGAGGGGAGGCCACTACGAGCAGTACTTC. Residues: CASSQRGGHYEQYF.

CDR3 residues: CASSPGGTNNSPLHF. In DNA form, the CDR3 reads TGTGCCAGCAGCCCCGGCGGGACAAATAATTCACCCCTCCACTTT. The chain recombines TRBV7-8 with TRBJ1-6; a weak D match, TRBD1 (6 bases). V dropped 5 bases and J dropped 5 bases, with 13 bases sitting between them. CDR1 and CDR2 from the germline V gene are SGHVS and FQNEAQ. This CDR3 has 15 residues.

This clone was seen a single time. V gene TRBV4-1 combines with J gene TRBJ2-7; 9 bases are shared with TRBD1. Trimming at V came to 0 bases and at J to 3 bases, leaving 3 bases not matched to a gene. The germline V gene encodes CDR1 MGHRA and CDR2 YSYEKL. This CDR3 spans 15 amino acids. The CDR3 DNA is TGCGCCAGCAGCCAAGAAGGGACAGGGTACTACGAGCAGTACTTC. Protein: CASSQEGTGYYEQYF.